This TCR beta chain was observed in a study of beta chain features in type 1 diabetes. The overall study: On cell yields, gender and age, patients and healthy donors were similar. Points from the study as a whole: A cDNA-based sequencing approach could over-represent cells with high TCR expression. Moderately but significantly shorter TCRB CDR3s were found in Type 1 diabetes patients in all four CD4+ subsets. Individuals with type 1 diabetes displayed fewer insertions and more deletions at VDJ junctions.

As every portion of the isolated RNA was reverse transcribed, the sequencing read expressed TCRB transcripts. Naive, central memory and regulatory T cell samples averaged around 3.9 million reads. Only in-frame clones appear in the TCRdb table, and some are missing; sequencing was by immunoSEQ multiplex PCR. The sample has nearly 350,000 clones, 7% to 10% seen once. This clone has just a few counts. What it binds is not known. This receptor was obtained from a man aged 30 to 45 with type 1 diabetes. The sequenced sample was central memory CD4+ T cells from blood.

The CDR3 region is CASSQVGISTDTQYF. CDR3 nucleotides: TGTGCCAGCAGCCAAGTGGGGATAAGCACAGATACGCAGTATTTT. V and J are TRBV14 and TRBJ2-3; D is ambiguous. V was clipped by 1 base and J by 0 bases, with 8 bases between them. Germline lookup yields CDR1 SGHDN and CDR2 FVKESK. There are 15 residues in the CDR3.